This T cell receptor beta chain was sequenced in a study of a mutant IDH1 vaccine in newly diagnosed glioma. CDR1 is SGHTA and CDR2 is FQGNSA in the germline V gene. The CDR3 runs 15 residues. V gave up 2 bases and J gave up 0 bases, with 8 bases separating them. The data were produced by immunoSEQ multiplex PCR, yet TCRdb's version contains in-frame clones alone and is incomplete. This table holds 30,000 to 40,000 clones, roughly four fifths found once. The sample holds a few counts of this clone. The antigen remains unidentified. This sample's time point: week 35, safety follow-up. Each vaccine dose was 300 ug of mutant IDH1 20-mer peptide, with topical imiquimod.

The material was PBMCs, obtained from a glioma patient whose treatment included an IDH1 peptide vaccine. The receptor was derived from a young woman with glioma. The chain joins TRBV7-2 to TRBJ1-5; D remains unclear. The CDR3 DNA reads as TGTGCCAGCAGCTTAATGCCCAATAGCAATCAGCCCCAGCATTTT. It yields the protein CASSLMPNSNQPQHF.